What follows are 22 T cell receptor beta chains derived from one specimen sequenced in a study of cytomegalovirus exposure and HLA in healthy donors. With 60 Vbeta and 13 Jbeta primers, the PCR was carried out. The table came from immunoSEQ multiplex PCR; TCRdb's copy has only in-frame clones and leaves some out. The repertoire consists of 100,000 to 150,000 clones, with roughly 80% occurring once and the leading ten covering 1.8%. Input material: PBMCs. The origin of the receptors is a man younger than 35 in good health and CMV-seronegative.

V is TRBV29-1 and J is TRBJ2-7; D is possibly TRBD2 (6 bases). Trimming took 3 bases from V and 0 from J, leaving 15 bases between them. Germline V gene data show CDR1 as SQVTM and CDR2 as ANQGSEA. There are 15 residues in the CDR3. This chain's CDR3 is CSVEGGVGSSYEQYF. The CDR3 DNA sequence: TGCAGCGTTGAGGGGGGTGTGGGGAGCTCCTACGAGCAGTACTTC.

The genes are TRBV6-6 and TRBJ1-2; no reliable D call. V was shortened by 4 bases and J by 8 bases, with 8 bases between the two germline ends. The CDR3 covers 11 residues. Per the germline V gene, CDR1 is MNHNY and CDR2 is SVGAGI (reference sequence). The CDR3 nucleotides are TGTGCCAGCAGTTCCTCCGTGGGCTACACCTTC. This translates into CASSSSVGYTF.

Concerning this clone: Other DNA sequences in this specimen translate into the identical CDR3. J is TRBJ2-3 and V is TRBV5-1; D is perhaps TRBD2 (6 bases). The CDR3 extends over 15 amino acids. Trimming removed 0 bases at V and 0 bases at J, with 8 bases between. Germline V gives CDR1 SGHRS, CDR2 YFSETQ. The CDR3 nucleotides read TGCGCCAGCAGCTTGGGTGGGGGGAGCACAGATACGCAGTATTTT. This sequence encodes CASSLGGGSTDTQYF.

V and J are TRBV5-5 and TRBJ2-7, with 7 bases matching TRBD2. Germline V lookup: CDR1 SGHKS, CDR2 YYEKEE (reference sequence). V trimming: 4 bases; J trimming: 7 bases; junction bases outside the gene matches: 8. The CDR3 has 13 residues. The CDR3 region is CASSLQTSREQYF. The CDR3 nucleotides read TGTGCCAGCAGCCTACAGACTAGCAGGGAGCAGTACTTC.

The V and J genes are TRBV4-3 and TRBJ1-1; a possible D gene is TRBD1 (6 bases). In germline, CDR1 is LGHNA, CDR2 YSLEER. Trimming removed 2 bases from V and 0 bases from J, with 16 bases in between. The CDR3 contains 17 residues. Written as DNA, the CDR3 is TGCGCCAGCAGCCAAAGTAAGGGGGGGAGGATGAACACTGAAGCTTTCTTT. Residues: CASSQSKGGRMNTEAFF.

The chain recombines TRBV27 with TRBJ2-7; D not resolved. V lost 4 bases, J lost 3 bases, and 16 bases lay in between. The germline V gene has CDR1 MNHEY and CDR2 SMNVEV (reference sequence). This CDR3 is built from 15 residues. The CDR3 loop reads CASSSNLGVNYEQYF. In nucleotides, the CDR3 is TGTGCCAGCAGTTCAAATCTAGGAGTCAACTACGAGCAGTACTTC.

The chain is built from TRBV9 and TRBJ2-5; D is uncertain. The end of the DNA aligns better with TRBJ2-7, so the J call may be wrong. The CDR3 loop spans 12 amino acids. Germline V gene lookup returns CDR1 SGDLS and CDR2 YYNGEE. The CDR3 spells CASSVGMGEQYF. For the CDR3, the DNA is TGTGCCAGCAGCGTAGGGATGGGCGAGCAGTACTTC.

This chain joins TRBV6-1 and TRBJ2-7; TRBD2 is a possible D gene (6 bases). The germline CDR1 and CDR2 sequences are MNHNS and SASEGT. CDR3 length: 15 residues. V was clipped by 0 bases and J by 5 bases, with 14 bases between them. The CDR3 here is CASSEAPGGTHEQYF. The CDR3, as DNA: TGTGCCAGCAGTGAAGCCCCCGGAGGGACGCACGAGCAGTACTTC.

The chain combines TRBV5-3 with TRBJ1-1; D gene uncertain. TRBV5-3 is an open reading frame whose function is uncertain. This CDR3 is built from 13 residues. Trimming took off 1 base at V and 6 bases at J, with 10 bases between the two ends. CDR3 sequence: CARSLRVFAEAFF. For the CDR3, the DNA is TGTGCCAGAAGCTTGCGGGTTTTCGCTGAAGCTTTCTTT.

The chain employs TRBV13 and TRBJ2-5, with 10 bases aligning to TRBD2. The J call may be incorrect, as the DNA end agrees better with TRBJ2-7. CDR1 PRHDT and CDR2 FYEKMQ come from the germline V gene (reference sequence). This CDR3 has 16 residues. The CDR3 nucleotides are TGTGCCAGCAGCTTAGTCAGCGGGGGGGCAGGTTACGAGCAGTACTTC. Residues: CASSLVSGGAGYEQYF.

CDR3 sequence: CASSLRGQQDTEAFF. Here the CDR3 DNA reads TGTGCCAGCAGCTTACGAGGACAGCAGGACACTGAAGCTTTCTTT. The chain recombines TRBV7-9 with TRBJ1-1; D perhaps matches TRBD1 (6 bases). The V end lost 2 bases, the J end lost 3 bases, and 13 bases lay between the germline ends. The CDR3 extends over 15 amino acids. From germline, CDR1 is SEHNR and CDR2 FQNEAQ (reference sequence).

V usage is TRBV6-5 and J usage is TRBJ2-1; D possibly corresponds to TRBD2 (5 bases). Per the germline V gene, CDR1 is MNHEY and CDR2 is SVGAGI. The CDR3 spans 14 residues. V was shortened by 2 bases and J by 7 bases, with 12 bases between the two germline ends. In DNA form, the CDR3 reads TGTGCCAGCAGTTACGCCGGCCGGGGAAATGAGCAGTTCTTC. It yields the protein CASSYAGRGNEQFF.

This clone was counted once. Other DNA sequences within the sample encode an identical CDR3. J is TRBJ1-2 and V is TRBV5-1; D not certain. Germline V lookup: CDR1 SGHRS, CDR2 YFSETQ. CDR3 length: 14 amino acids. Between the trimmed V and J ends, which lost 4 bases and 1 base, there was a span of 11 bases. For the CDR3, the DNA is TGCGCCAGCAGCCTGGGCCCGGGTAACTATGGCTACACCTTC. This sequence encodes CASSLGPGNYGYTF.

This chain links TRBV5-8 with TRBJ2-7; weak D call: TRBD1 (6 bases). V was trimmed by 5 bases and J by 10 bases, leaving 16 bases between them. Germline values: CDR1 SGHTS, CDR2 YDEGEE. This CDR3 spans 12 amino acids. CDR3 bases: TGTGCCAGCAGTCTCGGGGCAGGGGAACAGTACTTC. It encodes CASSLGAGEQYF.

CDR3 sequence reads: CASSEGRGNYGYTF. CDR3 in DNA: TGTGCCAGCAGTGAAGGCAGGGGGAACTATGGCTACACCTTC. The chain recombines TRBV6-1 with TRBJ1-2, with 7 bases that match TRBD1. Per germline, CDR1 MNHNS and CDR2 SASEGT. With 1 base clipped from V and 2 bases from J, the junction kept 1 base outside the gene matches. The CDR3 totals 14 residues.

This sequence joins TRBV19 and TRBJ1-6; 7 bases fit TRBD1. CDR1 LNHDA and CDR2 SQIVND come from the germline V gene (reference sequence). Trimming at V came to 4 bases and at J to 9 bases, leaving 9 bases not matched to a gene. This CDR3 is 15 amino acids long. The CDR3 loop reads CASSSPGQEGSPLHF. The CDR3 region has the DNA TGTGCCAGTAGTAGCCCCGGACAGGAAGGTTCACCCCTCCACTTT.

The genes are TRBV18 and TRBJ1-1; 8 nucleotides agree with TRBD1. J gave up 1 base and V 4 bases, and 8 bases lay outside the gene matches. The CDR3 covers 16 residues. Germline values: CDR1 KGHSH, CDR2 LQKENI. The CDR3 DNA is TGTGCCAGCTCACTCGACATTGGACAGGGGAACACTGAAGCTTTCTTT. Translating gives CASSLDIGQGNTEAFF.

The chain joins TRBV11-2 to TRBJ2-3, with 11 bases lining up with TRBD2. In germline, CDR1 is SGHAT, CDR2 FQNNGV. The CDR3 is made up of 15 amino acids. The V gene end was trimmed by 2 bases and the J gene end by 7 bases; junction bases not matched to a gene: 5. CDR3 nucleotides: TGTGCCAGCAGCTTACTAGCGGGGGGCCCAAATACGCAGTATTTT. Protein sequence: CASSLLAGGPNTQYF.

As to this clone: At one boundary the junction diverges from the germline segment, which might be a read error. Other nucleotide sequences in the sample specify the same CDR3. The CDR3 loop is CASSQGLAALNEQFF. The CDR3 DNA is TGTGCCAGCAGCCAGGGACTAGCGGCCCTTAATGAGCAGTTCTTC. This sequence joins TRBV4-1 and TRBJ2-1, with 11 bases lining up with TRBD2. In germline, CDR1 is MGHRA, CDR2 YSYEKL. This CDR3 contains 15 residues.

This clone has a handful of counts. The chain carries TRBV4-2 and TRBJ1-1; no firm D call. There are 14 residues in the CDR3. CDR1 is LGHNA, CDR2 YNFKEQ, per germline. The ends were cut back, 0 bases at V and 5 bases at J, with 10 bases in the middle. The CDR3 loop reads CASSQDPHGTEAFF. As DNA, the CDR3 is TGTGCCAGCAGCCAAGATCCCCACGGGACTGAAGCTTTCTTT.

The rearrangement uses TRBV11-2 and TRBJ1-1; TRBD1 agrees at 8 bases. V dropped 5 bases and J dropped 5; count of bases not matched to a gene: 10. Looked up from germline, CDR1 is SGHAT and CDR2 is FQNNGV. The CDR3 runs to 15 residues. CDR3 loop: CASSLRGRVSTEAFF. Written as DNA, the CDR3 is TGTGCCAGCAGCCTCAGGGGGCGCGTATCAACTGAAGCTTTCTTT.

As DNA, the CDR3 is TGTGCCAGCAGCGCCGAGGGACTAGCGGCGGGTTACGAGCAGTACTTC. Translated: CASSAEGLAAGYEQYF. The V and J genes are TRBV9 and TRBJ2-5, with 11 bases matching TRBD2. The end of the DNA fits TRBJ2-7 better, so the J call may be wrong. Germline lookup yields CDR1 SGDLS and CDR2 YYNGEE. This CDR3 region has 16 residues.